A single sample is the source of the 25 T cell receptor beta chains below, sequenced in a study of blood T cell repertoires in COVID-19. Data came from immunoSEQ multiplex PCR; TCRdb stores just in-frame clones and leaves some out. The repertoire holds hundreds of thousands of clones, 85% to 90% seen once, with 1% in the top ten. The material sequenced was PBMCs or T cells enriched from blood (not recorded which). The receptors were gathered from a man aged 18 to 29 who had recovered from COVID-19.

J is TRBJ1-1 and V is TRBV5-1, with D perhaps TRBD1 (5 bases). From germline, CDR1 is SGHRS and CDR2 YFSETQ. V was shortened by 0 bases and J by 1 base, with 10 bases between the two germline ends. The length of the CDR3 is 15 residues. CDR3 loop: CASSLGSTANTEAFF. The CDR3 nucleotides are TGCGCCAGCAGCTTGGGGTCGACAGCGAACACTGAAGCTTTCTTT.

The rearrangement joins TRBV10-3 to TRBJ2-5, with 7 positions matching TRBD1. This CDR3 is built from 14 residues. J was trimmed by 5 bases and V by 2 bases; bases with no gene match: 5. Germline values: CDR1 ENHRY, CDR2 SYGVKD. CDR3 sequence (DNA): TGTGCCATCAGTGAGCCACAGGGGTGGGAGACCCAGTACTTC. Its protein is CAISEPQGWETQYF.

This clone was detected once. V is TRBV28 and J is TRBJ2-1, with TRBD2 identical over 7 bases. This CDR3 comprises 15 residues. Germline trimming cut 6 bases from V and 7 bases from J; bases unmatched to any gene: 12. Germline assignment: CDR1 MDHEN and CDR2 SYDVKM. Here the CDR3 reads CASSPGGGPVNEQFF. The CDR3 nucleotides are TGTGCCAGCAGCCCCGGGGGAGGGCCGGTAAATGAGCAGTTCTTC.

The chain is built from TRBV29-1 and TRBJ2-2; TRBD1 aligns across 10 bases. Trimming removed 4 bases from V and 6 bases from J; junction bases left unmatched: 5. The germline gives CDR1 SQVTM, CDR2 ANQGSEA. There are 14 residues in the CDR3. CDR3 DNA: TGCAGCGTTGTAATGGGGACAGGGGCCGGGGAGCTGTTTTTT. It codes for CSVVMGTGAGELFF.

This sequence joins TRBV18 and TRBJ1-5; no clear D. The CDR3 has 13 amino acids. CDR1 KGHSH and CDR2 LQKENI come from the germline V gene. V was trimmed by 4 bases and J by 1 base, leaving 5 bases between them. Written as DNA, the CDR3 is TGTGCCAGCTCACGCGGAAGCAATCAGCCCCAGCATTTT. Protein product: CASSRGSNQPQHF.

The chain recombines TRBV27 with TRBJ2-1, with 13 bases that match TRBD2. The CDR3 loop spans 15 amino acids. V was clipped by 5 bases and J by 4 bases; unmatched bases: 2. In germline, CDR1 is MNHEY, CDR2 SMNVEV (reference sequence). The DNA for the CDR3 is TGTGCCAGCAGTCCGGGACTAGCGGGATACAATGAGCAGTTCTTC. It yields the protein CASSPGLAGYNEQFF.

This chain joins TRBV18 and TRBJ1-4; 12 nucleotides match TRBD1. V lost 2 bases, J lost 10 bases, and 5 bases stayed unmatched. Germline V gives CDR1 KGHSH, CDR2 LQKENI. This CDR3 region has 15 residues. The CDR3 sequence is CASSPRGQGAGKLFF. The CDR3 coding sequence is TGTGCCAGCTCACCAAGGGGACAGGGGGCCGGAAAACTGTTTTTT.

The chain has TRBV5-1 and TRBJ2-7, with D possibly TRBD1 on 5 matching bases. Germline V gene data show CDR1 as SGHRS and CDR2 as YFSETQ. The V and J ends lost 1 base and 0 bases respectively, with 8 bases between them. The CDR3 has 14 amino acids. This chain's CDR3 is CASSLMDTSYEQYF. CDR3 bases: TGCGCCAGCAGCTTGATGGACACCTCCTACGAGCAGTACTTC.

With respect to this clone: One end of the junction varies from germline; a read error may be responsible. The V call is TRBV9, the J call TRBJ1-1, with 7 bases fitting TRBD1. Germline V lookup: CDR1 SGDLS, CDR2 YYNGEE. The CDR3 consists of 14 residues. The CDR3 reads CASSVVQGNAEAFF. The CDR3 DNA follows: TGTGCCAGCAGCGTAGTACAGGGGAACGCTGAAGCTTTCTTT.

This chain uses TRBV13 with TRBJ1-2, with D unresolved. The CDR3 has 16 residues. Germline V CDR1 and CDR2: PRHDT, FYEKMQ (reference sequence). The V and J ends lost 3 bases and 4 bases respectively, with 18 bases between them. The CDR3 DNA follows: TGTGCCAGCAGCTTGGGCAGGCCTCAATCGACCTATGGCTACACCTTC. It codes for CASSLGRPQSTYGYTF.

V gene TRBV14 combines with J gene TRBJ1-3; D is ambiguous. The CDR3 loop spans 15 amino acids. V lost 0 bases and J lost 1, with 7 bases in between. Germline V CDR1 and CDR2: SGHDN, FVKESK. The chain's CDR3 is CASSQDPVSGNTIYF. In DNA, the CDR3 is TGTGCCAGCAGCCAAGATCCAGTTTCTGGAAACACCATATATTTT.

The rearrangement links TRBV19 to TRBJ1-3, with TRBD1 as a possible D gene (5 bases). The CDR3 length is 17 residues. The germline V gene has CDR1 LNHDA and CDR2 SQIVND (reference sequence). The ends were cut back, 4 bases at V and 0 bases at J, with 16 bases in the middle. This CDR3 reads CASSKRVRTFSGNTIYF. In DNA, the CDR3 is TGTGCCAGTAGTAAGAGAGTTCGGACATTCTCTGGAAACACCATATATTTT.

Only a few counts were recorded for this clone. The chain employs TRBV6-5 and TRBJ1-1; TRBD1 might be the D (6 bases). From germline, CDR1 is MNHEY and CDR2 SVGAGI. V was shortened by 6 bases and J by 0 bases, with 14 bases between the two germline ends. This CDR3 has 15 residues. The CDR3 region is CASSRPGQLNTEAFF. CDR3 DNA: TGTGCCAGCAGCCGACCTGGACAGTTGAACACTGAAGCTTTCTTT.

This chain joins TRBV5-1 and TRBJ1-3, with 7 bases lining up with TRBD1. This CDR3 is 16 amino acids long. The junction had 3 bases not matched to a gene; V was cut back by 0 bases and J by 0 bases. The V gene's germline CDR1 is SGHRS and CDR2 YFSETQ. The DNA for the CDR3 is TGCGCCAGCAGCTTGGGACAGGGCGTCTCTGGAAACACCATATATTTT. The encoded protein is CASSLGQGVSGNTIYF.

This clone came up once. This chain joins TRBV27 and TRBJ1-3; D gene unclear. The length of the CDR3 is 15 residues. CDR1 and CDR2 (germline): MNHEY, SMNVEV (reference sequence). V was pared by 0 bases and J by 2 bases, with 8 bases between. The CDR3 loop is CASSLSPEPGNTIYF. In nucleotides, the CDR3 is TGTGCCAGCAGTTTATCCCCAGAACCTGGAAACACCATATATTTT.

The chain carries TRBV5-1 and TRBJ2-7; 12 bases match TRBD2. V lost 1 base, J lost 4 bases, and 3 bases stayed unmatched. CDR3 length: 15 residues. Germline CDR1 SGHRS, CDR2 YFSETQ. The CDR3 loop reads CASSLRTSGMYEQYF. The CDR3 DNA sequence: TGCGCCAGCAGCTTGAGGACTAGCGGGATGTACGAGCAGTACTTC.

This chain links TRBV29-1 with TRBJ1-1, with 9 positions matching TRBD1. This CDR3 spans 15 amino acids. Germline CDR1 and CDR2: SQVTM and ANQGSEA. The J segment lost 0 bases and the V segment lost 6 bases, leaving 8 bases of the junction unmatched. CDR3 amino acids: CSVHPWTGVNTEAFF. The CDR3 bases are TGCAGCGTCCACCCCTGGACAGGGGTGAACACTGAAGCTTTCTTT.

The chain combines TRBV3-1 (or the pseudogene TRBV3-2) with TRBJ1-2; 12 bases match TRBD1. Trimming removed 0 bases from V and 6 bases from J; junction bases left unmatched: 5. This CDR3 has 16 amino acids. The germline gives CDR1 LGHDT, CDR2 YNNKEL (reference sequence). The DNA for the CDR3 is TGTGCCAGCAGCCAAGACCCAGGGACAGGGGGCGATGGCTACACCTTC. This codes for CASSQDPGTGGDGYTF.

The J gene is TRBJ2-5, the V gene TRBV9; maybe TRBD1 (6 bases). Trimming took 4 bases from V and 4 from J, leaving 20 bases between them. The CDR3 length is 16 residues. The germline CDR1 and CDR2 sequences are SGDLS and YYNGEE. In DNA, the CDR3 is TGTGCCAGCAGCCACAATCCGACAACAGGGCGAGAGACCCAGTACTTC. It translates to CASSHNPTTGRETQYF.

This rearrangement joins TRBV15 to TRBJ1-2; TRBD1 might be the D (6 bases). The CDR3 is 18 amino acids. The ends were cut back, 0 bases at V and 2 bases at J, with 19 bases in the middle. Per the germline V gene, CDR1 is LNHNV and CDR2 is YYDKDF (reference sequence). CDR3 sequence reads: CATSRDPYGGRSNYGYTF. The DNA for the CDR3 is TGTGCCACCAGCAGAGATCCCTACGGGGGGCGCTCGAACTATGGCTACACCTTC.

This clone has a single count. CDR3 residues: CASSQGTGHTGELFF. The CDR3 nucleotides are TGTGCCAGCAGCCAAGGGACAGGACACACCGGGGAGCTGTTTTTT. The chain uses TRBV4-2 and TRBJ2-2; 7 bases are shared with TRBD1. The ends lost 1 base at V and 3 bases at J; junction bases unmatched: 2. This CDR3 is built from 15 residues. Germline V gives CDR1 LGHNA, CDR2 YNFKEQ.

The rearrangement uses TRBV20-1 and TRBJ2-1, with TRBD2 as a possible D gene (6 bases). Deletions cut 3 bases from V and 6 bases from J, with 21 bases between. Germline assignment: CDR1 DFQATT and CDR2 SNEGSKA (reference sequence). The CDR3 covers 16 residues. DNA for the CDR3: TGCAGTGCTAGTTTGGTCCAGGACTATCTTAGCAATGAGCAGTTCTTC. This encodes CSASLVQDYLSNEQFF.

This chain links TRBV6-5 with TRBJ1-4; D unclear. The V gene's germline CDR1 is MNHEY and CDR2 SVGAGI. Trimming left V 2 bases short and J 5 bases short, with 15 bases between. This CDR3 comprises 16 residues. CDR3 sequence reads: CASSYGPLLGNEKLFF. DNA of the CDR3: TGTGCCAGCAGTTACGGGCCGCTCCTTGGAAATGAAAAACTGTTTTTT.

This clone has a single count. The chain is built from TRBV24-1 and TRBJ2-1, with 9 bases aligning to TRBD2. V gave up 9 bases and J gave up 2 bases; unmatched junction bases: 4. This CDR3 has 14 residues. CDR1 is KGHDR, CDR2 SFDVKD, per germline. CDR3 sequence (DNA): TGTGCCACCTCAGTAGCGGGAGCCTACAATGAGCAGTTCTTC. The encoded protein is CATSVAGAYNEQFF.

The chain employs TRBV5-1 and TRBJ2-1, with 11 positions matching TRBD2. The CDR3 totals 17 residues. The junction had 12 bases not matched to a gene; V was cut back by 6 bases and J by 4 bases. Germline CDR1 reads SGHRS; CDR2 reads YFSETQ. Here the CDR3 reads CASIPPSGTSGYNEQFF. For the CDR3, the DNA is TGCGCCAGCATCCCTCCCTCCGGGACTAGCGGATACAATGAGCAGTTCTTC.